This T cell receptor (beta chain) was recovered during a study of T-cell memory formation after mild COVID-19. About the research overall: TCR clustering was largely donor specific. The study, taken as a whole, reports: Contracting clones from day 15 to 85 showed balanced CD4/CD8; later expanders favored CD4+.

Via MiXCR, TCRdb re-called the 5' RACE reads, giving one row per CDR3 protein. In the table there are 250,000 to 350,000 distinct CDR3 sequences, around 15% of which are singletons. CDR3 length: 13 residues. V lost 6 bases to trimming and J lost 6 bases; unmatched junction nucleotides: 5. Per the germline V gene, CDR1 is SNHLY and CDR2 is FYNNEI. In its sample, this clonotype was seen many times. The antigen is unknown. This receptor was taken from a man younger than 35 who had mild COVID-19 (a few samples of this study predate the infection). Cell type and time point are not known. The sequencing sample was made of PBMCs or a T cell subset sorted from them (not recorded which). The J gene is TRBJ2-7, the V gene TRBV2; 10 positions agree with TRBD1. CDR3 loop: CASSAGTGVEQYF. The CDR3 nucleotides read TGTGCCAGCAGCGCCGGGACAGGGGTCGAGCAGTACTTC.